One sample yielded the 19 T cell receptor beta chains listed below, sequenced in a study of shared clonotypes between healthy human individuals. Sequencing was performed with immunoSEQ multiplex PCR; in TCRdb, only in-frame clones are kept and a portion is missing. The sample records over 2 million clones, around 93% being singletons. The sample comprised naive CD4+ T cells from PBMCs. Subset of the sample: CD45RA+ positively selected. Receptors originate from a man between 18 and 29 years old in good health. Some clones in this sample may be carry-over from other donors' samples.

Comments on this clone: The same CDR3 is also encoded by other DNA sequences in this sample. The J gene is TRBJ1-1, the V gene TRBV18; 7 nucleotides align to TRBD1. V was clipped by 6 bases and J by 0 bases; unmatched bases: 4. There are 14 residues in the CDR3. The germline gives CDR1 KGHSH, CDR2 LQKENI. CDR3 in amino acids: CASSQTGMNTEAFF. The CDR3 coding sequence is TGTGCCAGCTCGCAGACAGGGATGAACACTGAAGCTTTCTTT.

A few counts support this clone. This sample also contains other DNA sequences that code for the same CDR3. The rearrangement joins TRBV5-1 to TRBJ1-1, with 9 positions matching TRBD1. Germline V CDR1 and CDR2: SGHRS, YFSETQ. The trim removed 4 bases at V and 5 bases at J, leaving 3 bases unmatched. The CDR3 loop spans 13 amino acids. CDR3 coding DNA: TGCGCCAGCAGCACAGGACAGGGGACTGAAGCTTTCTTT. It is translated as CASSTGQGTEAFF.

The CDR3 DNA follows: TGTGCCAGCAGTTGGACAGCTAACTATGGCTACACCTTC. As protein: CASSWTANYGYTF. This sequence joins TRBV27 and TRBJ1-2, with D possibly matching TRBD1 (6 bases). The CDR3 sequence is 13 residues long. Germline assignment: CDR1 MNHEY and CDR2 SMNVEV (reference sequence). V lost 4 bases and J 0 bases, leaving 6 bases between the germline ends.

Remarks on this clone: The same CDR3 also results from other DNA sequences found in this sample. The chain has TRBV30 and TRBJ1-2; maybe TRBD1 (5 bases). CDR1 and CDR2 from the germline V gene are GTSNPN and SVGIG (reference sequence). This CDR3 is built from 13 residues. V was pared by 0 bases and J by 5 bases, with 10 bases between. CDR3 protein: CAWSVQGVYGYTF. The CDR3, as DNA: TGTGCCTGGAGTGTTCAGGGTGTATATGGCTACACCTTC.

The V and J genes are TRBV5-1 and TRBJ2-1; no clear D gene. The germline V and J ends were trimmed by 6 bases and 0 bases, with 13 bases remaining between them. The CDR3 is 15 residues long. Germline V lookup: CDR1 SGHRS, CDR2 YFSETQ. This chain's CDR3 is CASIPDPSSYNEQFF. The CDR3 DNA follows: TGCGCCAGCATCCCAGACCCCAGCTCCTACAATGAGCAGTTCTTC.

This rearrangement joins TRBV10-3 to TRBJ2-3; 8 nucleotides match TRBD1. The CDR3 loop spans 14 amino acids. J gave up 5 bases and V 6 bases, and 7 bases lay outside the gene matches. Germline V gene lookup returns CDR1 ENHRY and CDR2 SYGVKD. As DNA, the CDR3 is TGTGCCATCAGATCCGGGACAGGCGGAGATACGCAGTATTTT. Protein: CAIRSGTGGDTQYF.

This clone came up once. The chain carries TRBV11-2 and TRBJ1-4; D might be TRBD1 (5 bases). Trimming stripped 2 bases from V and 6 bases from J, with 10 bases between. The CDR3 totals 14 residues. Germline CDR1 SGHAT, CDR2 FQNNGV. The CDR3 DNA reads TGTGCCAGCAGCTTATCAGGGTGGGATGAAAAACTGTTTTTT. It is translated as CASSLSGWDEKLFF.

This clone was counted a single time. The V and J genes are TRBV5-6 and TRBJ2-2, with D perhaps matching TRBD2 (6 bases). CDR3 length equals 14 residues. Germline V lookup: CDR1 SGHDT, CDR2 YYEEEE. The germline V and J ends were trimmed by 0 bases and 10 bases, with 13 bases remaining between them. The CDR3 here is CASSLAGGGMELFF. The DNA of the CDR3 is TGTGCCAGCAGCTTGGCCGGGGGTGGGATGGAGCTGTTTTTT.

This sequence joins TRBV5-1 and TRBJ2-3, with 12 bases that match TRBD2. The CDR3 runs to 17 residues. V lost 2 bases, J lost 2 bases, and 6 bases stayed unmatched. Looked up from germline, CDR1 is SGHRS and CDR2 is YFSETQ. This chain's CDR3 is CASSLPSGRGNTDTQYF. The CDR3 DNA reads TGCGCCAGCAGCTTACCTAGCGGGAGGGGCAACACAGATACGCAGTATTTT.

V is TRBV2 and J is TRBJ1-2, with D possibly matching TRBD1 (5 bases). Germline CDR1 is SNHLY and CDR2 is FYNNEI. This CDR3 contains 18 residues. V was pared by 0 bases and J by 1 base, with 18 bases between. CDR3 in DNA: TGTGCCAGCAGTGAAGCGCTTAATCAGGGCCCCCGTAACTATGGCTACACCTTC. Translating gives CASSEALNQGPRNYGYTF.

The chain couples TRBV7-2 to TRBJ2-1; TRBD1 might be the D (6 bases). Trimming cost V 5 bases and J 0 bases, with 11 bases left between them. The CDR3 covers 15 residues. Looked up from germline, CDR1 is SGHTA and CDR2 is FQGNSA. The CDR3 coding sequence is TGTGCCAGCAGCCGTGACAGGACCTCCTACAATGAGCAGTTCTTC. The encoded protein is CASSRDRTSYNEQFF.

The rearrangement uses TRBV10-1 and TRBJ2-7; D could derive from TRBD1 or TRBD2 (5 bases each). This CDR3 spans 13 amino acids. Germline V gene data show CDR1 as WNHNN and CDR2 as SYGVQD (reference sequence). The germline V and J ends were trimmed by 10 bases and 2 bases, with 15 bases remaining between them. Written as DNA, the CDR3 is TGCGCCATCCCCCGGGACGGCGCCTACGAGCAGTACTTC. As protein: CAIPRDGAYEQYF.

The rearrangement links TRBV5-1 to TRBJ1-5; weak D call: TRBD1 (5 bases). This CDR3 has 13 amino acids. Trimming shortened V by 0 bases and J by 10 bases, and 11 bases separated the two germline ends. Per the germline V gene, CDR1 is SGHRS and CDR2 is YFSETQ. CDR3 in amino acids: CASSLGPGKPQHF. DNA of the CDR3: TGCGCCAGCAGCTTGGGCCCAGGGAAACCCCAGCATTTT.

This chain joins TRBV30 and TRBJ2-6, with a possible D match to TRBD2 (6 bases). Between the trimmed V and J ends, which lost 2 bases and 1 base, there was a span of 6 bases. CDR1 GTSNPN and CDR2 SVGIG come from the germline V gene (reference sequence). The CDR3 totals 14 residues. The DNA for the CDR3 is TGTGCCTGGAGTCGGGGGTCTGGGGCCAACGTCCTGACTTTC. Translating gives CAWSRGSGANVLTF.

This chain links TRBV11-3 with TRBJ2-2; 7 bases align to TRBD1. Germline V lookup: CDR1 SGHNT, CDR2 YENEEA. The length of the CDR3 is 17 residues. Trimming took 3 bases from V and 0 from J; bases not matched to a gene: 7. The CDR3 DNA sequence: TGTGCCAGCAGCTTTTCTTTTGGGACAGCGAACACCGGGGAGCTGTTTTTT. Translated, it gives CASSFSFGTANTGELFF.

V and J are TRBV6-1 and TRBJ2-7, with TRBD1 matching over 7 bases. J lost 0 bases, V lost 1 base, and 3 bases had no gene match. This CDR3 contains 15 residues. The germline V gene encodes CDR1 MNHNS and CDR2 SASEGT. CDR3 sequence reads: CASSEGDSSSYEQYF. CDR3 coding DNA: TGTGCCAGCAGTGAAGGGGACAGTAGCTCCTACGAGCAGTACTTC.

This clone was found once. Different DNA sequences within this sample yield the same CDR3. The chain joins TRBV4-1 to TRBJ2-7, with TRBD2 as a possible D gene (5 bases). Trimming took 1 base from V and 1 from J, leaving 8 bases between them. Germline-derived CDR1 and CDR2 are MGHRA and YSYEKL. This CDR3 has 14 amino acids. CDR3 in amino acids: CASSQGGPSYEQYF. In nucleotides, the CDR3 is TGCGCCAGCAGCCAAGGCGGGCCTTCCTACGAGCAGTACTTC.

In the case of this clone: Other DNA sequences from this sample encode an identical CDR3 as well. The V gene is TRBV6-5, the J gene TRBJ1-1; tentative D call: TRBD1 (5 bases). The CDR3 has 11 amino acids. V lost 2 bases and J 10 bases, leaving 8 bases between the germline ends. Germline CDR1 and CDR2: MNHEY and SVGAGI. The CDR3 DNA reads TGTGCCAGCAGTTACGGGGGAGGAGCTTTCTTT. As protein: CASSYGGGAFF.

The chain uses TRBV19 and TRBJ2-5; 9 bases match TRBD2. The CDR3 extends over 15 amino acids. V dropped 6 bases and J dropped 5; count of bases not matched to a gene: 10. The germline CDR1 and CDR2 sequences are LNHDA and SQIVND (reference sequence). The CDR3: CASRAAGGPAETQYF. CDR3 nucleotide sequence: TGTGCCAGTAGGGCGGCGGGAGGGCCTGCGGAGACCCAGTACTTC.